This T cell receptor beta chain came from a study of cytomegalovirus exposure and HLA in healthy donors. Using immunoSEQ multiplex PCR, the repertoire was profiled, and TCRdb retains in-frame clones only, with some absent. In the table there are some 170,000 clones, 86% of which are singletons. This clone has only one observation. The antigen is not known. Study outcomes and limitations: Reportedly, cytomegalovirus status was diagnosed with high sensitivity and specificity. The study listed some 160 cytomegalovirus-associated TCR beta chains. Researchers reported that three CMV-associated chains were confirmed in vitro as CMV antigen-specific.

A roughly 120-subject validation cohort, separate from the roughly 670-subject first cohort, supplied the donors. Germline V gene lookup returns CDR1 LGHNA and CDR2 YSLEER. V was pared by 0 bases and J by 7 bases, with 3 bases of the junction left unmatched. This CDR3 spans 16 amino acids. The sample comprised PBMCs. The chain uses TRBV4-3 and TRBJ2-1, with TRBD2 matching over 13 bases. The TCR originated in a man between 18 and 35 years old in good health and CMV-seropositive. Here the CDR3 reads CASSQEGLAGVNEQFF. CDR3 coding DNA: TGCGCCAGCAGCCAAGAAGGACTAGCGGGAGTAAATGAGCAGTTCTTC.